Listed here are 13 T cell receptor beta chains from one sample, sequenced in a study of spatial heterogeneity in lung cancer. TCRdb processed the 5' RACE reads anew with MiXCR; each CDR3 protein has one entry. The sample contains about 27,000 distinct CDR3 sequences, 5.4% of which appear only once. This sample's time point: blood at routine non-recurrence follow-up after resection. The sequenced sample was PBMCs, obtained at follow-up. These receptors originate from a female donor with early-stage non-small cell lung cancer.

This clonotype was picked up many times. The chain has TRBV20-1 and TRBJ1-4; TRBD1 matches 8 bases. Germline lookup yields CDR1 DFQATT and CDR2 SNEGSKA (reference sequence). The trim removed 5 bases at V and 8 bases at J, leaving 7 bases unmatched. The CDR3 loop spans 13 amino acids. In nucleotides, the CDR3 is TGCAGTGCTCACCAGGGGGCCCGGGAAAAACTGTTTTTT. Amino acids: CSAHQGAREKLFF.

This clonotype was observed many times. The chain links TRBV29-1 to TRBJ2-3; TRBD2 might be the D (7 bases). V gave up 4 bases and J gave up 3 bases, with 17 bases separating them. The V gene's germline CDR1 is SQVTM and CDR2 ANQGSEA. This CDR3 has 15 amino acids. CDR3 nucleotides: TGCAGCGTTGTGGGGGGGCTGCCTAGAACAGATACGCAGTATTTT. Protein product: CSVVGGLPRTDTQYF.

This clonotype occurred many times. CDR3 loop: CAILGGDTQYF. DNA of the CDR3: TGTGCCATCCTGGGGGGAGATACGCAGTATTTT. The chain is built from TRBV28 and TRBJ2-3; perhaps TRBD2 as D (6 bases). Trimming left V 10 bases short and J 5 bases short, with 10 bases between. Germline V gene data show CDR1 as MDHEN and CDR2 as SYDVKM. CDR3 length: 11 residues.

This clonotype was observed at least ten times. The CDR3 is CASSQEYGGYEQYF. CDR3 DNA: TGCGCCAGCAGCCAAGAGTACGGGGGCTACGAGCAGTACTTC. The gene calls are TRBV4-1 and TRBJ2-7, with D possibly matching TRBD2 (6 bases). The V end lost 0 bases, the J end lost 3 bases, and 9 bases lay between the germline ends. The germline V gene encodes CDR1 MGHRA and CDR2 YSYEKL. CDR3 length: 14 residues.

In this sample, this clonotype turned up many times. This chain connects TRBV20-1 to TRBJ2-1; a possible D gene is TRBD2 (6 bases). Germline CDR1 is DFQATT and CDR2 is SNEGSKA (reference sequence). Trimming took 0 bases from V and 3 from J, leaving 15 bases between them. The CDR3 spans 16 residues. The CDR3 coding sequence is TGCAGTGCTAGAGATCTACGGGGGAACTTCTACAATGAGCAGTTCTTC. Protein: CSARDLRGNFYNEQFF.

A few counts support this clonotype. The chain links TRBV6-2 or TRBV6-3 to TRBJ2-2, with D tentatively TRBD1 or TRBD2 (5 bases each). CDR3 length: 13 amino acids. The V gene's germline CDR1 is MNHEY and CDR2 SVGEGT. V was shortened by 10 bases and J by 6 bases, with 15 bases between the two germline ends. As DNA, the CDR3 is TGTGCCACCTCGTTGTTGGGGGCCGGGGAGCTGTTTTTT. This gives the protein CATSLLGAGELFF.

This clonotype was found many times. This chain joins TRBV20-1 and TRBJ2-5; 10 bases agree with TRBD2. Germline V lookup: CDR1 DFQATT, CDR2 SNEGSKA (reference sequence). The CDR3 contains 15 residues. Trimming removed 0 bases from V and 1 base from J; junction bases left unmatched: 2. The CDR3 loop reads CSARDSGGVQETQYF. As DNA, the CDR3 is TGCAGTGCTAGAGACAGCGGGGGGGTCCAAGAGACCCAGTACTTC.

There are many counts of this clonotype. The genes are TRBV3-1 and TRBJ2-7; D ambiguous. Deletions cut 1 base from V and 7 bases from J, with 11 bases between. Germline lookup yields CDR1 LGHDT and CDR2 YNNKEL (reference sequence). The CDR3 loop spans 13 amino acids. The DNA of the CDR3 is TGTGCCAGCAGCCAAGGACAAGTCCCTGAGCAGTACTTC. It translates to CASSQGQVPEQYF.

This clonotype was seen a few times. The J gene is TRBJ2-2, the V gene TRBV7-9; D possibly corresponds to TRBD1 (5 bases). Germline CDR1 SEHNR, CDR2 FQNEAQ (reference sequence). The V end was cut by 5 bases, the J end by 7 bases, with 11 bases between. The CDR3 is 13 amino acids. The CDR3 sequence: CASSQSTVGELFF. CDR3 bases: TGTGCCAGCAGCCAGTCGACAGTCGGGGAGCTGTTTTTT.

This clonotype was detected ten times or more. J is TRBJ2-1 and V is TRBV7-2, with 7 bases lining up with TRBD2. The V gene end was trimmed by 5 bases and the J gene end by 7 bases; junction bases not matched to a gene: 11. This CDR3 is built from 15 residues. CDR1 and CDR2 (germline): SGHTA, FQGNSA. The CDR3 protein is CASSKTGTTLNEQFF. The CDR3 nucleotides are TGTGCCAGCAGCAAAACCGGGACTACCCTGAATGAGCAGTTCTTC.

Many counts were recorded for this clonotype. This rearrangement joins TRBV27 to TRBJ2-3; 7 bases map to TRBD2. Per germline, CDR1 MNHEY and CDR2 SMNVEV (reference sequence). The CDR3 totals 14 residues. V was pared by 7 bases and J by 2 bases, with 6 bases of the junction left unmatched. The CDR3 nucleotides are TGTGCCAGCACCTCGGGGGGAATCACAGATACGCAGTATTTT. Residues: CASTSGGITDTQYF.

In this sample, this clonotype turned up once. V usage is TRBV20-1 and J usage is TRBJ2-1; 7 nucleotides line up with TRBD1. With 1 base clipped from V and 2 bases from J, the junction kept 2 bases outside the gene matches. CDR3 length: 14 amino acids. Germline values: CDR1 DFQATT, CDR2 SNEGSKA (reference sequence). CDR3 amino acids: CSARAGGTYNEQFF. The CDR3, as DNA: TGCAGTGCTAGAGCAGGGGGTACCTACAATGAGCAGTTCTTC.

This clonotype came up a few times. A read error is possible here, since a much larger clone lies one base away. The chain employs TRBV29-1 and TRBJ1-1; 9 nucleotides match TRBD1. Trimming removed 7 bases from V and 11 bases from J; junction bases left unmatched: 8. CDR1 SQVTM and CDR2 ANQGSEA come from the germline V gene. The CDR3 length is 11 residues. For the CDR3, the DNA is TGCAGCGGGGGGACAGGGATGGGCGCTTTCTTT. Residues: CSGGTGMGAFF.